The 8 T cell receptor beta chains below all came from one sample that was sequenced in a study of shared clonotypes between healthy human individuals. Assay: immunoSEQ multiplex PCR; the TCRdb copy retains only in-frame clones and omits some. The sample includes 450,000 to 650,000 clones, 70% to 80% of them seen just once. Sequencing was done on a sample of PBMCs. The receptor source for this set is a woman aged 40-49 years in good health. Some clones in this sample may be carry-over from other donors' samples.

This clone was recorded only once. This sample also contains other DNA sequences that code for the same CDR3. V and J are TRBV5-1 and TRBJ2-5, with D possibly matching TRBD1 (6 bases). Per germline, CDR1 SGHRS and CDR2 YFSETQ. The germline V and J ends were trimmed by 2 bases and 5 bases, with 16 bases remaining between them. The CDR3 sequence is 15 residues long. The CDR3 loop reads CASSLGPGEGETQYF. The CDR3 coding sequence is TGCGCCAGCAGCTTAGGGCCAGGGGAAGGCGAGACCCAGTACTTC.

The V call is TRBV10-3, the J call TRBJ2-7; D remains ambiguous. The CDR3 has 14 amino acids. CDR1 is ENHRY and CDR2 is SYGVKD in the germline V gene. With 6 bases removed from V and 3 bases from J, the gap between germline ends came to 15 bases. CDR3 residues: CAISPPVPSYEQYF. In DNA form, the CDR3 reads TGTGCCATCAGCCCGCCCGTTCCGAGCTACGAGCAGTACTTC.

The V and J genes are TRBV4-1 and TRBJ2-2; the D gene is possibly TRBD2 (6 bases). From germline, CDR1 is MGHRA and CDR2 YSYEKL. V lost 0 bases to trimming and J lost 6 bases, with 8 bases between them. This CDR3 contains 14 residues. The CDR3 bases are TGCGCCAGCAGCCAAGATCGGGACTCCGGGGAGCTGTTTTTT. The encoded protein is CASSQDRDSGELFF.

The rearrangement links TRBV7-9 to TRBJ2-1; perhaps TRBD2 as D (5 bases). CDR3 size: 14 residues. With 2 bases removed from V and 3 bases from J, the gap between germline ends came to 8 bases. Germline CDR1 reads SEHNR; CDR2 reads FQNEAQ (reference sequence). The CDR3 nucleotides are TGTGCCAGCAGCTTAAGTCGGGACTACAATGAGCAGTTCTTC. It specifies CASSLSRDYNEQFF.

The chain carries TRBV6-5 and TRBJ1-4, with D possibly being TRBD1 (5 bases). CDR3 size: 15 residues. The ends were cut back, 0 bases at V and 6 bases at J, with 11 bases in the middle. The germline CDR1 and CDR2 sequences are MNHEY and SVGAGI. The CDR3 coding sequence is TGTGCCAGCAGTTACTCTGCGGACACCTATGAAAAACTGTTTTTT. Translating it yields CASSYSADTYEKLFF.

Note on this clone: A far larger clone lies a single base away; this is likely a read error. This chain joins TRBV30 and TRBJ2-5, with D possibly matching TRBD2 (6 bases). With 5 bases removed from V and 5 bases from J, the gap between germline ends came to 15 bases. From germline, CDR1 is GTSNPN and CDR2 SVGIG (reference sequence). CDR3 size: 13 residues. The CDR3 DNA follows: TGTGCCTGGGGCGGGACTCGAGGGGAGACCCAGTACTTC. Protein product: CAWGGTRGETQYF.

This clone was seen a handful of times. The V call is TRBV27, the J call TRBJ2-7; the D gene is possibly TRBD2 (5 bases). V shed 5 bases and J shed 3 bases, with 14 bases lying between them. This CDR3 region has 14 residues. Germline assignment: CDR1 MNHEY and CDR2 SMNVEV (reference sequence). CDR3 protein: CASSGGLGLYEQYF. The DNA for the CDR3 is TGTGCCAGCAGTGGTGGACTTGGGCTCTACGAGCAGTACTTC.

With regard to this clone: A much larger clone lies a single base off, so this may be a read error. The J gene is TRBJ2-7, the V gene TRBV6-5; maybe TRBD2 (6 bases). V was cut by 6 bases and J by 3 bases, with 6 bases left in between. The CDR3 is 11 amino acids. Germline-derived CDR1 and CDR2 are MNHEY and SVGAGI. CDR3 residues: CASSGGYEQYF. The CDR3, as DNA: TGTGCCAGCAGCGGGGGCTACGAGCAGTACTTC.